The 25 T cell receptor beta chains below were found in one sample sequenced in a study of blood T cell repertoires in COVID-19. Generated by immunoSEQ multiplex PCR, the TCRdb table keeps only in-frame clones and is missing some. The profile shows roughly 270,000 clones, 85% of them singletons. Material: peripheral blood. The source is a man aged 50 to 60 with active or convalescent COVID-19.

The chain links TRBV9 to TRBJ1-4; possible D gene TRBD1, 6 bases. V lost 0 bases and J 8 bases, leaving 11 bases between the germline ends. In germline, CDR1 is SGDLS, CDR2 YYNGEE. The CDR3 runs to 14 residues. The CDR3 is CASSVGVGQEKLFF. For the CDR3, the DNA is TGTGCCAGCAGCGTAGGGGTGGGACAAGAAAAACTGTTTTTT.

The chain combines TRBV24-1 with TRBJ2-2; 9 nucleotides match TRBD1. The CDR3 length is 15 residues. CDR1 is KGHDR, CDR2 SFDVKD, per germline. Losses at the gene ends were 8 bases for V and 0 bases for J; bases not matched to a gene: 3. CDR3 sequence reads: CATMGTGSNTGELFF. The DNA for the CDR3 is TGTGCCACCATGGGGACAGGGTCGAACACCGGGGAGCTGTTTTTT.

V gene TRBV19 combines with J gene TRBJ1-2, with D hard to call. The V gene lost 3 bases and the J gene lost 3 bases, with 14 bases spanning the gap. This CDR3 spans 15 amino acids. Germline CDR1 and CDR2: LNHDA and SQIVND (reference sequence). CDR3 sequence: CASSMAGTGDYGYTF. In DNA, the CDR3 is TGTGCCAGTAGTATGGCGGGTACGGGAGACTATGGCTACACCTTC.

The chain uses TRBV7-3 and TRBJ2-1; TRBD2 matches 8 bases. CDR3 length: 17 residues. J gave up 6 bases and V 3 bases, and 13 bases lay outside the gene matches. Germline V gene lookup returns CDR1 SGHTA and CDR2 FQGTGA. Here the CDR3 reads CASSLGPNSGNRNEQFF. CDR3 DNA: TGTGCCAGCAGCTTGGGTCCGAATAGCGGGAACCGCAATGAGCAGTTCTTC.

V and J are TRBV19 and TRBJ2-5; 13 nucleotides match TRBD2. Germline V gene sequence: CDR1 LNHDA, CDR2 SQIVND (reference sequence). Unmatched junction bases numbered 6, after V lost 3 bases and J lost 2 bases. This CDR3 is 17 amino acids long. The CDR3 loop is CASSISLAGGPQETQYF. CDR3 coding DNA: TGTGCCAGTAGTATCTCACTAGCGGGAGGGCCTCAAGAGACCCAGTACTTC.

The chain combines TRBV7-3 with TRBJ2-2, with D maybe TRBD2 (5 bases). Trimming pared 2 bases from V and 2 bases from J, leaving 12 bases between. Germline assignment: CDR1 SGHTA and CDR2 FQGTGA. This CDR3 comprises 16 residues. The CDR3 is CASSLFGGGNTGELFF. The CDR3 coding sequence is TGTGCCAGCAGCTTATTCGGCGGAGGCAACACCGGGGAGCTGTTTTTT.

On this clone: Distinct nucleotide sequences in the sample also encode this CDR3. The rearrangement uses TRBV5-4 and TRBJ1-4; D is unclear. The CDR3 runs 13 residues. Germline loops: CDR1 SGHNT, CDR2 YYREEE (reference sequence). Trimming removed 2 bases at V and 5 bases at J, with 7 bases between. The CDR3 sequence is CASSLSGNEKLFF. CDR3 bases: TGTGCCAGCAGCTTATCCGGGAATGAAAAACTGTTTTTT.

V is TRBV25-1 and J is TRBJ1-1, with TRBD1 matching 11 bases. This CDR3 is 16 amino acids long. The V gene end was trimmed by 1 base and the J gene end by 6 bases; junction bases not matched to a gene: 7. Per germline, CDR1 MGHDK and CDR2 SYGVNS. DNA for the CDR3: TGTGCCAGCAGTGAATTGGGGACAGGGGGTTACGCTGAAGCTTTCTTT. It yields the protein CASSELGTGGYAEAFF.

This clone was counted a single time. J is TRBJ2-3 and V is TRBV18; TRBD2 matches at 10 bases. CDR1 and CDR2 from the germline V gene are KGHSH and LQKENI. Trimming cost V 6 bases and J 5 bases; bases outside gene matches: 11. This CDR3 comprises 16 residues. CDR3 region: CASSLSLAGGGDTQYF. In DNA form, the CDR3 reads TGTGCCAGCTCCCTCTCCTTAGCGGGAGGTGGAGATACGCAGTATTTT.

This chain joins TRBV7-2 and TRBJ2-7; D is perhaps TRBD2 (7 bases). V was pared by 1 base and J by 4 bases, with 14 bases between. CDR1 is SGHTA, CDR2 FQGNSA, per germline. This CDR3 region has 15 residues. The CDR3 DNA is TGTGCCAGCAGCTTAGGGGGGGCGGGGGTGTACGAGCAGTACTTC. Protein sequence: CASSLGGAGVYEQYF.

The rearrangement uses TRBV20-1 and TRBJ2-4; the match to TRBD2 covers 13 bases. With V trimmed by 8 bases and J by 15 bases, 7 bases remained unmatched. The CDR3 extends over 11 amino acids. Germline assignment: CDR1 DFQATT and CDR2 SNEGSKA (reference sequence). CDR3 residues: CSFGLAGDRYF. The CDR3, as DNA: TGCAGTTTCGGACTAGCGGGAGATCGGTACTTC.

V usage is TRBV6-6 and J usage is TRBJ2-2, with 7 bases identical to TRBD2. Germline CDR1 MNHNY, CDR2 SVGAGI (reference sequence). There are 15 residues in the CDR3. V gave up 6 bases and J gave up 4 bases; unmatched junction bases: 8. The CDR3, as DNA: TGTGCCAGCAGCCTACTAGCGTCGAGCACCGGGGAGCTGTTTTTT. Its protein is CASSLLASSTGELFF.

The count of this clone is one. The V gene is TRBV27, the J gene TRBJ2-5; possible D gene TRBD1, 6 bases. This CDR3 region has 15 residues. CDR1 and CDR2 from the germline V gene are MNHEY and SMNVEV (reference sequence). Trimming stripped 8 bases from V and 4 bases from J, with 20 bases between. CDR3 DNA: TGTGCCAGCCGACGTAAAACAGGGTTCGGAGAGACCCAGTACTTC. Residues: CASRRKTGFGETQYF.

The chain links TRBV29-1 to TRBJ2-7; the match to TRBD1 covers 8 bases. Germline assignment: CDR1 SQVTM and CDR2 ANQGSEA. This CDR3 is 12 amino acids long. V gave up 7 bases and J gave up 2 bases; unmatched junction bases: 4. CDR3 sequence (DNA): TGCAGCGCTACGACAGGGGCCTACGAGCAGTACTTC. It translates to CSATTGAYEQYF.

This chain uses TRBV7-3 with TRBJ2-1; possibly TRBD1 for D (6 bases). Looked up from germline, CDR1 is SGHTA and CDR2 is FQGTGA. With 5 bases removed from V and 3 bases from J, the gap between germline ends came to 11 bases. CDR3 size: 14 residues. The CDR3 reads CASSPDRFYNEQFF. CDR3 DNA: TGTGCCAGCAGCCCTGACAGGTTCTACAATGAGCAGTTCTTC. The full variable domain, completed using reference TRBV7-3 and TRBJ2-1, is GAGVSQTPSNKVTEKGKYVELRCDPISGHTALYWYRQSLGQGPEFLIYFQGTGAADDSGLPNDRFFAVRPEGSVSTLKIQRTERGDSAVYLCASSPDRFYNEQFFGPGTRLTVL.

The chain has TRBV28 and TRBJ1-5; D not resolved. This CDR3 is 16 amino acids long. V lost 4 bases and J lost 6, with 19 bases in between. CDR1 is MDHEN, CDR2 SYDVKM, per germline. The CDR3 region has the DNA TGTGCCAGCAGTTCCCCCTTTACAGATGACGGTCAGCCCCAGCATTTT. Protein: CASSSPFTDDGQPQHF. The full variable domain, its missing parts supplied by reference TRBV28 and TRBJ1-5, is DVKVTQSSRYLVKRTGEKVFLECVQDMDHENMFWYRQDPGLGLRLIYFSYDVKMKEKGDIPEGYSVSREKKERFSLILESASTNQTSMYLCASSSPFTDDGQPQHFGDGTRLSIL.

The chain joins TRBV7-6 to TRBJ2-3; 11 bases are shared with TRBD2. In germline, CDR1 is SGHVS, CDR2 FNYEAQ. CDR3 length: 17 residues. V dropped 1 base and J dropped 4; count of bases not matched to a gene: 7. CDR3 coding DNA: TGTGCCAGCAGCTTAGAACTAGCGGGAGTTATCGCAGATACGCAGTATTTT. Translation gives CASSLELAGVIADTQYF.

The genes are TRBV5-1 and TRBJ1-3; 8 bases align to TRBD1. J was trimmed by 1 base and V by 4 bases; bases with no gene match: 10. This CDR3 is 17 amino acids long. Germline CDR1 reads SGHRS; CDR2 reads YFSETQ. CDR3 loop: CASSPGQGLRSGNTIYF. CDR3 DNA: TGCGCCAGCAGCCCCGGACAGGGTCTAAGGTCTGGAAACACCATATATTTT.

This clone appeared once. The rearrangement uses TRBV27 and TRBJ2-5; 7 nucleotides align to TRBD1. The CDR3 is 13 amino acids. The germline V gene has CDR1 MNHEY and CDR2 SMNVEV (reference sequence). Unmatched junction bases numbered 6, after V lost 6 bases and J lost 5 bases. The DNA of the CDR3 is TGTGCCAGCAGCCCACAGGGGACGGAGACCCAGTACTTC. Encoded protein: CASSPQGTETQYF.

This clone was seen a handful of times. The chain joins TRBV25-1 to TRBJ1-2; TRBD1 might be the D (6 bases). Per germline, CDR1 MGHDK and CDR2 SYGVNS. The CDR3 contains 14 residues. Trimming removed 5 bases at V and 7 bases at J, with 17 bases between. CDR3 region: CASSRGGRLAGYTF. The CDR3 DNA sequence: TGTGCCAGCAGTAGGGGGGGGCGCCTAGCTGGCTACACCTTC.

The chain links TRBV4-1 to TRBJ1-2; 7 bases fit TRBD1. The V and J ends lost 1 base and 5 bases, in that order; junction bases with no gene match: 7. The CDR3 consists of 15 residues. Looked up from germline, CDR1 is MGHRA and CDR2 is YSYEKL. The DNA of the CDR3 is TGCGCCAGCAGCCAAGGACAGGGTAGGGAATATGGCTACACCTTC. Translated: CASSQGQGREYGYTF.

This chain connects TRBV29-1 to TRBJ1-1, with 9 bases that match TRBD1. CDR1 is SQVTM and CDR2 is ANQGSEA in the germline V gene. This CDR3 region has 13 residues. V lost 1 base to trimming and J lost 8 bases; unmatched junction nucleotides: 5. This chain's CDR3 is CSVEGTGATEAFF. The CDR3, as DNA: TGCAGCGTTGAAGGGACAGGGGCAACGGAAGCTTTCTTT.

The chain links TRBV6-5 to TRBJ2-5; the D gene is possibly TRBD1 (6 bases). Trimming removed 6 bases from V and 1 base from J, with 12 bases in between. The CDR3 contains 14 residues. Germline V gene sequence: CDR1 MNHEY, CDR2 SVGAGI. CDR3: CASSRGGPQETQYF. CDR3 DNA sequence: TGTGCCAGCAGCAGGGGCGGGCCCCAAGAGACCCAGTACTTC.

To note about this clone: Mismatch with germline at one junction end may stem from a read error. The V gene is TRBV30, the J gene TRBJ1-3; 7 bases agree with TRBD1. The length of the CDR3 is 11 residues. The germline V gene encodes CDR1 GTSNPN and CDR2 SVGIG (reference sequence). CDR3 coding DNA: TGTGCCGGATCAGGGGGAAGCACCATATATTTT. As protein: CAGSGGSTIYF. The full variable domain, with the rest looked up from reference TRBV30 and TRBJ1-3, is SQTIHQWPATLVQPVGSPLSLECTVEGTSNPNLYWYRQAAGRGLQLLFYSVGIGQISSEVPQNLSASRPQDRQFILSSKKLLLSDSGFYLCAGSGGSTIYFGEGSWLTVV.

The rearrangement joins TRBV25-1 to TRBJ1-3, with 7 positions matching TRBD1. V shed 8 bases, J shed 2 bases, and the junction held 9 bases outside the gene matches. This CDR3 has 15 amino acids. CDR1 is MGHDK, CDR2 SYGVNS, per germline. The CDR3 here is CASSDTGAPGNTIYF. The CDR3 region has the DNA TGTGCCAGCTCGGATACAGGGGCGCCTGGAAACACCATATATTTT.